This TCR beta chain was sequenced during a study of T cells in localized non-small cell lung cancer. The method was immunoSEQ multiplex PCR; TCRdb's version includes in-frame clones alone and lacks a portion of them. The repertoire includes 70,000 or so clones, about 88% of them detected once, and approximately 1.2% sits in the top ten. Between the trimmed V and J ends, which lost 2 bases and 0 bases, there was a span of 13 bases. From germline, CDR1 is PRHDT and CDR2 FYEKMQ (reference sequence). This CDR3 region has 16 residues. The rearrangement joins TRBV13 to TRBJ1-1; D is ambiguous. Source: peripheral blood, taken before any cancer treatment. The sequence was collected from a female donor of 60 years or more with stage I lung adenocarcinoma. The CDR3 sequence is CASSLSRTYMNTEAFF. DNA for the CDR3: TGTGCCAGCAGCTTAAGCCGCACCTACATGAACACTGAAGCTTTCTTT.